One sample yielded the 20 T cell receptor delta chains listed below, sequenced in a study of gamma-delta chains in newborns, infants, children. TCRdb used CATT to re-call clones from the reads. Among about 9,200 delta-chain clones listed, approximately 22% were seen once. Material: blood. The receptors here all came from a child who was a newborn, infant or young child, either healthy, febrile or measles-vaccinated (not recorded which).

This clone qualifies as medium-sized. The rearrangement uses TRDV2 and TRDJ1; 9 nucleotides line up with TRDD3. V was pared by 0 bases and J by 0 bases, with 22 bases of the junction left unmatched. Germline CDR1 reads GEAIGNYY; CDR2 reads EKD. The CDR3 length is 22 residues. CDR3 nucleotides: TGTGCCTGTGACACCGTTACTCAAATACTGGGGGAGCAGCCCTTTCACACCGATAAACTCATCTTT. Translation: CACDTVTQILGEQPFHTDKLIF.

This chain connects TRDV2 to TRDJ1, with 8 bases identical to TRDD3. This CDR3 comprises 20 residues. Germline assignment: CDR1 GEAIGNYY and CDR2 EKD. V was clipped by 3 bases and J by 0 bases; unmatched bases: 20. The CDR3 DNA follows: TGTGCCTGTGACGCACTGCTGGGGGACAAAGGCCTCATGTACACCGATAAACTCATCTTT. Encoded protein: CACDALLGDKGLMYTDKLIF.

This clone turned up a few times. This chain connects TRDV2 to TRDJ1; 9 bases agree with TRDD3. V lost 3 bases and J lost 3; bases outside the gene matches: 10. From germline, CDR1 is GEAIGNYY and CDR2 EKD. The CDR3 runs 16 residues. The CDR3 bases are TGTGCCTGTGACGTACTGGGGGACCGTCCGCCCGATAAACTCATCTTT. Its translation: CACDVLGDRPPDKLIF.

The V call is TRDV2, the J call TRDJ1; 11 bases fit TRDD3. Unmatched junction bases numbered 16, after V lost 3 bases and J lost 5 bases. Germline values: CDR1 GEAIGNYY, CDR2 EKD. The CDR3 loop spans 18 amino acids. The CDR3 DNA reads TGTGCCTGTGACCCCGTTGGGGGATACGGGCGTGGGGATGATAAACTCATCTTT. It translates to CACDPVGGYGRGDDKLIF.

The chain is built from TRDV1 and TRDJ1; D possibly uses TRDD2 or TRDD3 (5 bases each). The CDR3 totals 20 residues. The germline V gene encodes CDR1 TSWWSYY and CDR2 QGS. V gave up 5 bases and J gave up 2 bases, with 30 bases separating them. As DNA, the CDR3 is TGTGCTCTTGGGAGACGTGCACCCTACGGGGGGCCGCCGTGGACCGATAAACTCATCTTT. Translated: CALGRRAPYGGPPWTDKLIF.

This clone has a handful of counts. This rearrangement joins TRDV2 to TRDJ1; 11 nucleotides match TRDD3. This CDR3 region has 16 residues. Germline V gene data show CDR1 as GEAIGNYY and CDR2 as EKD. The V segment lost 0 bases and the J segment 5 bases; nucleotides outside the gene matches: 7. CDR3 nucleotide sequence: TGTGCCTGTGACACCGTCCTGGGGGATACTCGTGATAAACTCATCTTT. Amino acid sequence: CACDTVLGDTRDKLIF.

This clone was detected only once. A read error may explain this, as a much larger clone is one base away. V usage is TRDV2 and J usage is TRDJ3; 10 bases are a match to TRDD3. The CDR3 consists of 23 residues. Germline V gene sequence: CDR1 GEAIGNYY, CDR2 EKD. After removal of 4 bases from V and 0 bases from J, the junction contained 20 bases not matched to a gene. CDR3 residues: CACDATGGSGGTERSWDTRQMFF. The CDR3, as DNA: TGTGCCTGTGATGCTACTGGGGGATCTGGCGGTACCGAACGCTCCTGGGACACCCGACAGATGTTTTTC.

The V call is TRDV2, the J call TRDJ1; 9 bases are shared with TRDD3. V dropped 3 bases and J dropped 5; count of bases not matched to a gene: 12. Germline lookup yields CDR1 GEAIGNYY and CDR2 EKD. CDR3 size: 16 residues. CDR3 DNA sequence: TGTGCCTGTGACGTACTGGGGGAAGCTTCTAATGATAAACTCATCTTT. This codes for CACDVLGEASNDKLIF.

About this clone itself: A far larger clone is one base from this, pointing to a likely read error. The chain recombines TRDV2 with TRDJ1; D is undetermined. This CDR3 region has 14 residues. V shed 0 bases and J shed 7 bases, with 14 bases lying between them. Germline lookup yields CDR1 GEAIGNYY and CDR2 EKD. In DNA form, the CDR3 reads TGTGCCTGTGACACCGCAAGCTCCGGGACTAAACTCATCTTT. This codes for CACDTASSGTKLIF.

By sample share, this clone is medium-sized. The V and J genes are TRDV2 and TRDJ1, with TRDD3 matching over 13 bases. V lost 0 bases to trimming and J lost 5 bases; unmatched junction nucleotides: 14. Per germline, CDR1 GEAIGNYY and CDR2 EKD. This CDR3 region has 19 residues. CDR3 region: CACDTLLGDTPYASDKLIF. CDR3 coding DNA: TGTGCCTGTGACACCTTACTGGGGGATACGCCCTACGCATCAGATAAACTCATCTTT.

As concerns this clone: The same CDR3 also results from other DNA sequences found in this sample. The V and J genes are TRDV2 and TRDJ2, with a tentative D call TRDD3 (6 bases). This CDR3 contains 20 residues. V was pared by 3 bases and J by 3 bases, with 28 bases between. The germline gives CDR1 GEAIGNYY, CDR2 EKD. The CDR3 DNA reads as TGTGCCTGTGACTCCATCCCACTCGGGGGGAATACTGAGGTGACAGCACAACTCTTCTTT. The encoded protein is CACDSIPLGGNTEVTAQLFF.

The CDR3 here is CACDTVLGDGSSWDTRQMFF. The CDR3 coding sequence is TGTGCCTGTGACACCGTACTGGGGGACGGCAGCTCCTGGGACACCCGACAGATGTTTTTC. The V call is TRDV2, the J call TRDJ3, with TRDD3 matching over 9 bases. V trimming: 0 bases; J trimming: 0 bases; junction bases outside the gene matches: 8. CDR3 length equals 20 residues. The germline CDR1 and CDR2 sequences are GEAIGNYY and EKD.

Details on this clone: Relative to the germline gene, one junction end is altered; a read error may explain this. V is TRDV2 and J is TRDJ2, with TRDD3 identical over 9 bases. CDR1 and CDR2 (germline): GEAIGNYY, EKD. The CDR3 is 20 amino acids. CDR3 DNA sequence: TGTGCCTGTGACATGGTACTGGGGGAACCGGTAAAGGCTGTGACAGCAAAACTCTTCTTT. Translating it yields CACDMVLGEPVKAVTAKLFF.

Remarks on this clone: One end of the junction varies from germline; a read error may be responsible. At the DNA level, this CDR3 is encoded by other sequences in the same sample as well. The CDR3 loop reads CACDSLPGERGDNLYTDKLIF. Written as DNA, the CDR3 is TGCGCCTGTGACAGCCTTCCCGGGGAACGGGGGGATAACTTGTACACCGATAAACTCATCTTT. The J gene is TRDJ1, the V gene TRDV2; TRDD3 matches at 8 bases. Per the germline V gene, CDR1 is GEAIGNYY and CDR2 is EKD. The CDR3 consists of 21 residues.

Turning to this clone: Other DNA variants within this sample encode the same CDR3. This chain links TRDV1 with TRDJ1; 12 bases are a match to TRDD3. CDR1 is TSWWSYY and CDR2 is QGS in the germline V gene. The junction had 12 bases not matched to a gene; V was cut back by 2 bases and J by 5 bases. The CDR3 contains 18 residues. This CDR3 is CALGESRHWGILQDKLIF. The CDR3 DNA is TGTGCTCTTGGGGAATCCAGACACTGGGGGATACTTCAAGATAAACTCATCTTT.

Only a few counts were recorded for this clone. The chain is built from TRDV2 and TRDJ2, with TRDD3 as a possible D gene (6 bases). In germline, CDR1 is GEAIGNYY, CDR2 EKD. There are 16 residues in the CDR3. V lost 4 bases to trimming and J lost 2 bases, with 16 bases between them. This CDR3 reads CACEAMGAGLTAQLFF. The CDR3 nucleotides are TGTGCCTGTGAAGCAATGGGGGCCGGATTGACAGCACAACTCTTCTTT.

By frequency in the sample, this clone is medium-sized. The gene calls are TRDV1 and TRDJ1, with unresolved D. CDR1 is TSWWSYY, CDR2 QGS, per germline. V was trimmed by 5 bases and J by 0 bases, leaving 16 bases between them. This CDR3 has 16 residues. The CDR3 bases are TGTGCTCTTGGGAAAGTCATCCTCCAGTACACCGATAAACTCATCTTT. This translates into CALGKVILQYTDKLIF.

This rearrangement joins TRDV1 to TRDJ1; perhaps D is TRDD2 or TRDD3 (9 bases each). This CDR3 has 22 residues. Deletions cut 7 bases from V and 4 bases from J, with 40 bases between. Germline CDR1 is TSWWSYY and CDR2 is QGS. The CDR3 sequence is CALAGPPFLRLGDRYLRDKLIF. In DNA, the CDR3 is TGTGCTCTTGCCGGCCCCCCCTTCCTACGGCTGGGGGATCGGTACTTACGCGATAAACTCATCTTT.

By sample fraction, this clone is medium-sized (0.01 to 0.1%). This chain links TRDV1 with TRDJ1; D is uncertain. The CDR3 has 17 residues. Trimming shortened V by 0 bases and J by 4 bases, and 18 bases separated the two germline ends. The germline gives CDR1 TSWWSYY, CDR2 QGS. Written as DNA, the CDR3 is TGTGCTCTTGGGGAACTTTTTACCCGTGAATGGTTCGATAAACTCATCTTT. It is translated as CALGELFTREWFDKLIF.

This clone was observed a few times. Distinct nucleotide sequences in the sample also encode this CDR3. The chain links TRDV2 to TRDJ1, with 10 nucleotides matching TRDD3. This CDR3 has 18 amino acids. V gave up 0 bases and J gave up 3 bases; unmatched junction bases: 12. The V gene's germline CDR1 is GEAIGNYY and CDR2 EKD. The CDR3 DNA reads as TGTGCCTGTGACACCTTGTCTACGGGGGATACGCAGTCCGATAAACTCATCTTT. Residues: CACDTLSTGDTQSDKLIF.